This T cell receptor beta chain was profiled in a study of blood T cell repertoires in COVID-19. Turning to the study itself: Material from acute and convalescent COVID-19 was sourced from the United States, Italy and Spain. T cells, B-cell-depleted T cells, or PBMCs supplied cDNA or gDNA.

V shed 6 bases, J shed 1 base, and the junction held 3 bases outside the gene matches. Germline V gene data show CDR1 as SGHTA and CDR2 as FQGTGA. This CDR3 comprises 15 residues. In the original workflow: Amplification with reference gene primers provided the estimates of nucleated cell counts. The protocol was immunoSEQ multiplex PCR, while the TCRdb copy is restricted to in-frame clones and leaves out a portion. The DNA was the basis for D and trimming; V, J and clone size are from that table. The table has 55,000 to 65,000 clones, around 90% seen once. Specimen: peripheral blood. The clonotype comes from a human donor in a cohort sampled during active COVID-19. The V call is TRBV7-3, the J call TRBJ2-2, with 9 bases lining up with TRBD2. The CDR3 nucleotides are TGTGCCAGCAGTTCGACTAGCGGGAACACCGGGGAGCTGTTTTTT. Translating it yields CASSSTSGNTGELFF.